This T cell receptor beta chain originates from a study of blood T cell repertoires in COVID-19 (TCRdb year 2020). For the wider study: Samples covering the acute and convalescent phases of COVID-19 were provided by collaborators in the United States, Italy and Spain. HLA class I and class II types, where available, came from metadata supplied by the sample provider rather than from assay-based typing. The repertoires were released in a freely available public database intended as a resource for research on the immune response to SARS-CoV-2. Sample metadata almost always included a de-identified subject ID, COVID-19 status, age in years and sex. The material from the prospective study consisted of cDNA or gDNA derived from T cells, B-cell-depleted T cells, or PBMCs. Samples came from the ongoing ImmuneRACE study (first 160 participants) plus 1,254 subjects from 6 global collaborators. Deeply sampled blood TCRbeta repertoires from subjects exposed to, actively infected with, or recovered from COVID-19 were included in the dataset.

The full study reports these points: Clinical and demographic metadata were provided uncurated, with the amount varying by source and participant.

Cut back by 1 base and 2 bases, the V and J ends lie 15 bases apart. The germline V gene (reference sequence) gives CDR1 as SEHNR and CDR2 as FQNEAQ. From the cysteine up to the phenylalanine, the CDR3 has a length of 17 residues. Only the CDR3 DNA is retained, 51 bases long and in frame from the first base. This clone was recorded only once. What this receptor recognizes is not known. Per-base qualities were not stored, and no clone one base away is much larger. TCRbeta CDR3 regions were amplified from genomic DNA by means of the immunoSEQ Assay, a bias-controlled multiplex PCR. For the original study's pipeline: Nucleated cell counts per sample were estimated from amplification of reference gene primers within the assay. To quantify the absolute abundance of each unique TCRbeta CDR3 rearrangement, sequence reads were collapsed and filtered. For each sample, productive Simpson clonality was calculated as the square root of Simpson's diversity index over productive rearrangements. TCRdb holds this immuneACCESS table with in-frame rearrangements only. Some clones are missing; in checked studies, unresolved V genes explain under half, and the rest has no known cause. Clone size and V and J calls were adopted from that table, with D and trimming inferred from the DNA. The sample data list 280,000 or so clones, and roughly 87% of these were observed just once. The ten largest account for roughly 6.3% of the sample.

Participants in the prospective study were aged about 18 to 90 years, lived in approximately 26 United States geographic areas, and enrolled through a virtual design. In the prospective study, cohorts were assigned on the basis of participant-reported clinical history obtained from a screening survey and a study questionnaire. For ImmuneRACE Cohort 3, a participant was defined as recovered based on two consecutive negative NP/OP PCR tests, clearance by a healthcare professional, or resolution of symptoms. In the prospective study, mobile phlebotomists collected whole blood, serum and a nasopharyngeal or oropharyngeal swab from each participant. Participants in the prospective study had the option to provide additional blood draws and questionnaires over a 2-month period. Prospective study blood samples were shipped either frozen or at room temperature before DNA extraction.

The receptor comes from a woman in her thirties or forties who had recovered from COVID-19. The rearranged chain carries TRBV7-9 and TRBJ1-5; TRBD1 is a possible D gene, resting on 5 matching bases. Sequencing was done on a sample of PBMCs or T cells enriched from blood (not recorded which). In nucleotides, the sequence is TGTGCCAGCAGCTTAGGGGCGGGGGAAGTGGGCAATCAGCCCCAGCATTTT. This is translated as CASSLGAGEVGNQPQHF.